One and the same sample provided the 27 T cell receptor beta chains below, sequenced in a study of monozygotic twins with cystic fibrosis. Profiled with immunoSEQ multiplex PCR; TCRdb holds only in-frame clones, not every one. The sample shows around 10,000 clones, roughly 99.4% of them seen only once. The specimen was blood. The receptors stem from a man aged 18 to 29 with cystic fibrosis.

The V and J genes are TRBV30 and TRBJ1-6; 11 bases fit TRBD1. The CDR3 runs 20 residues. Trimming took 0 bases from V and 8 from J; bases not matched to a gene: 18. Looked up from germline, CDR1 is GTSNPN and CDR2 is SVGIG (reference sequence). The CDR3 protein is CAWSVLGRTGGSRIYSPLHF. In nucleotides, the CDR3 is TGTGCCTGGAGTGTATTGGGGAGGACAGGGGGCTCGAGGATATATTCACCCCTCCACTTT.

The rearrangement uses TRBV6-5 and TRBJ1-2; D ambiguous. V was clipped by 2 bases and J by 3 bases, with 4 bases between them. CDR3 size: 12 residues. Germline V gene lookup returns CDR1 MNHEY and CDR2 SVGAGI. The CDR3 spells CASSYPDYGYTF. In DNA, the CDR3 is TGTGCCAGCAGTTACCCCGACTATGGCTACACCTTC.

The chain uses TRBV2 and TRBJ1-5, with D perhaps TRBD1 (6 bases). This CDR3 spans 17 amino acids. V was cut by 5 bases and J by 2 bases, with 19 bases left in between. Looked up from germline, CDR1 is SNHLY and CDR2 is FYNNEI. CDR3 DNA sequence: TGTGCCAGCAGTCCGCAAAAACAGGGTTTGGGCAATCAGCCCCAGCATTTT. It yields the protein CASSPQKQGLGNQPQHF. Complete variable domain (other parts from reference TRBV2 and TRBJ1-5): EPEVTQTPSHQVTQMGQEVILRCVPISNHLYFYWYRQILGQKVEFLVSFYNNEISEKSEIFDDQFSVERPDGSNFTLKIRSTKLEDSAMYFCASSPQKQGLGNQPQHFGDGTRLSIL.

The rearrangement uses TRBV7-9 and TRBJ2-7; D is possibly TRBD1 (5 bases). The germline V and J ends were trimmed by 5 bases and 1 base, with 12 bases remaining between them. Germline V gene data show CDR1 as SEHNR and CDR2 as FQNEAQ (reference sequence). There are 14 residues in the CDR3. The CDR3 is CASSPETASYEQYF. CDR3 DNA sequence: TGTGCCAGCAGCCCAGAGACAGCTTCCTACGAGCAGTACTTC.

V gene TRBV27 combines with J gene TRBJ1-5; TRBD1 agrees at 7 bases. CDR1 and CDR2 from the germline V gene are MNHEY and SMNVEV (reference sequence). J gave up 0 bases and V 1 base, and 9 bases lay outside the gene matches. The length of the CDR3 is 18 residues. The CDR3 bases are TGTGCCAGCAGTTTATTATGGACAGGACGAAATAGCAATCAGCCCCAGCATTTT. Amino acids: CASSLLWTGRNSNQPQHF.

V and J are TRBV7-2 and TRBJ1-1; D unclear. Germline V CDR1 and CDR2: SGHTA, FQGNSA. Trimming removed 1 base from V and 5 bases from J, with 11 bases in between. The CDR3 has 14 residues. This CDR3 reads CASSLVDGSTEAFF. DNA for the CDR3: TGTGCCAGCAGCTTAGTTGACGGGTCGACTGAAGCTTTCTTT.

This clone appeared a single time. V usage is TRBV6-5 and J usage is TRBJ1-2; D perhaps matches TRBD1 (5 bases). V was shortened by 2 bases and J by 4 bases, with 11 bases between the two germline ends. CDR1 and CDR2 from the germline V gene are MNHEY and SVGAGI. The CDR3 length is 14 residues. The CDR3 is CASSYLGPAYGYTF. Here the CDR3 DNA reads TGTGCCAGCAGTTACCTGGGGCCGGCCTATGGCTACACCTTC.

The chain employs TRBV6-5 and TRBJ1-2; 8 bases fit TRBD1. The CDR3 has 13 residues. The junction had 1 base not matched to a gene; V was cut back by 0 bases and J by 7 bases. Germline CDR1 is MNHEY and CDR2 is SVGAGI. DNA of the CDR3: TGTGCCAGCAGTTACTCGGACAGGGTTGGCTACACCTTC. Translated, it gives CASSYSDRVGYTF.

In DNA, the CDR3 is TGCGCCAGCAGTCCTCCTCAGGAGGGGGCCTATGAGCAGTTCTTC. Encoded protein: CASSPPQEGAYEQFF. This chain links TRBV5-1 with TRBJ2-1; TRBD1 is a possible D gene (7 bases). CDR1 is SGHRS, CDR2 YFSETQ, per germline. The CDR3 is made up of 15 amino acids. With 5 bases removed from V and 8 bases from J, the gap between germline ends came to 20 bases.

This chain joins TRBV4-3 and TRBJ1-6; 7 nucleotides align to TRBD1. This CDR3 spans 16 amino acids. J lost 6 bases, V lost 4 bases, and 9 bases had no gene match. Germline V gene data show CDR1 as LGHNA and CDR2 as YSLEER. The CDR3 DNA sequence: TGCGCCAGCAGCCCTTCTCAGGGGGTAGGTAATTCACCCCTCCACTTT. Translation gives CASSPSQGVGNSPLHF.

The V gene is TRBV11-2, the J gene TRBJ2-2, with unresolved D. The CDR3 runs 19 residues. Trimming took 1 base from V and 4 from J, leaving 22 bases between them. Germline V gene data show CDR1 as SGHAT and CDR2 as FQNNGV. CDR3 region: CASSLGKGSGTLGTGELFF. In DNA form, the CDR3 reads TGTGCCAGCAGCTTAGGGAAAGGAAGTGGAACTCTGGGCACCGGGGAGCTGTTTTTT.

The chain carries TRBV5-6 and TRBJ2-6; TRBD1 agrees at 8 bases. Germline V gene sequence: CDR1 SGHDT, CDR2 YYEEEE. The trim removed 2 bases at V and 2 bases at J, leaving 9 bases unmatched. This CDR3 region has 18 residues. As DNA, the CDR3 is TGTGCCAGCAGCTTTTACAGGCAGGGGGCTACTGGGGCCAACGTCCTGACTTTC. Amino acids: CASSFYRQGATGANVLTF.

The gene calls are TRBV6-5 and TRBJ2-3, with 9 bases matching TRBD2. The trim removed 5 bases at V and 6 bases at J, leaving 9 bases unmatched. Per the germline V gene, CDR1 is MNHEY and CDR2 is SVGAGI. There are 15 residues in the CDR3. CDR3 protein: CASSAPGLATDTQYF. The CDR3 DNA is TGTGCCAGCAGTGCGCCGGGACTAGCCACTGATACGCAGTATTTT.

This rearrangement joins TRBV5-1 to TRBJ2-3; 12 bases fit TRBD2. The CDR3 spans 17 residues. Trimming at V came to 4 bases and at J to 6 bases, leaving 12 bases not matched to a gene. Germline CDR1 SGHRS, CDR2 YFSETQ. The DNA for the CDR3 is TGCGCCAGCAGCACACAACTAGCGGGGGGACTAGCGGATACGCAGTATTTT. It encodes CASSTQLAGGLADTQYF.

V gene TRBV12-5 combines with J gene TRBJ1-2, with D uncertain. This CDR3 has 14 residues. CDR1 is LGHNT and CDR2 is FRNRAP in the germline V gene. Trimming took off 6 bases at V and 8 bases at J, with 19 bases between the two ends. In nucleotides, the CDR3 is TGTGCTAGTGGCCGAGGACGGGTCGGTATCGGCTACACCTTC. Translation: CASGRGRVGIGYTF.

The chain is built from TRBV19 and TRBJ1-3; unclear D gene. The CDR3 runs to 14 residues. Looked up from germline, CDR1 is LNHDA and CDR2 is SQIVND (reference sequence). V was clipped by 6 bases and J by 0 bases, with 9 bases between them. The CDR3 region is CASRVDHSGNTIYF. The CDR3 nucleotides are TGTGCCAGTAGGGTGGACCACTCTGGAAACACCATATATTTT.

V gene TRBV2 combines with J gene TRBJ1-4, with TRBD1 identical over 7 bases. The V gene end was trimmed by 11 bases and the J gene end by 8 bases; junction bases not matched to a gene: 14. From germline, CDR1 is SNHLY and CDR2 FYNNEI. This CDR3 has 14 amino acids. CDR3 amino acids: CAGSATTGREKLFF. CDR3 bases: TGTGCCGGGTCAGCAACGACAGGGCGCGAAAAACTGTTTTTT.

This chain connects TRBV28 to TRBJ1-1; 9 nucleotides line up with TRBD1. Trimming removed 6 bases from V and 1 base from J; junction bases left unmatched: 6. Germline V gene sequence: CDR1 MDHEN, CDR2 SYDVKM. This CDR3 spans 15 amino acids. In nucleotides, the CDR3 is TGTGCCAGCAGCTCTTACAGGGGGCGGAACACTGAAGCTTTCTTT. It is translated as CASSSYRGRNTEAFF.

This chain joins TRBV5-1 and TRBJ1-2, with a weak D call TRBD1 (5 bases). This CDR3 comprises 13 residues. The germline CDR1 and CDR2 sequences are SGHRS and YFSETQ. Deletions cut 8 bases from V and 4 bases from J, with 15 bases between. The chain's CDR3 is CARRGGRFYGYTF. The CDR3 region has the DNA TGCGCCAGGAGGGGTGGACGGTTCTATGGCTACACCTTC.

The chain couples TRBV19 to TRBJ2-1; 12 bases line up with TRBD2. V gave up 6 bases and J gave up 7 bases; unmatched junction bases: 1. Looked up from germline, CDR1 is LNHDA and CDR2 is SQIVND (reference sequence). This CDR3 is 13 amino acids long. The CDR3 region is CASRTSGRNEQFF. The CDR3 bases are TGTGCCAGTAGGACTAGCGGGAGAAATGAGCAGTTCTTC.

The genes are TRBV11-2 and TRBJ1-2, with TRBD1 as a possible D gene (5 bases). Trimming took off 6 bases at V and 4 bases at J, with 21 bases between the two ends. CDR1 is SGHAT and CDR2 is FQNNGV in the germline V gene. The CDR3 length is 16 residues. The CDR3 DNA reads TGTGCCAGCAGACAGCCCGGGGGAGAACTTGGCTATGGCTACACCTTC. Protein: CASRQPGGELGYGYTF.

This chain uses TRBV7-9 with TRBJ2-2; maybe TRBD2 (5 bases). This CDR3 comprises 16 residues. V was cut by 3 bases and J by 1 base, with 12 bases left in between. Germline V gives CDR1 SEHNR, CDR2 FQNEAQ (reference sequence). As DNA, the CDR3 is TGTGCCAGCAGCTTCAGTAGAGCGGTGAACACCGGGGAGCTGTTTTTT. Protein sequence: CASSFSRAVNTGELFF.

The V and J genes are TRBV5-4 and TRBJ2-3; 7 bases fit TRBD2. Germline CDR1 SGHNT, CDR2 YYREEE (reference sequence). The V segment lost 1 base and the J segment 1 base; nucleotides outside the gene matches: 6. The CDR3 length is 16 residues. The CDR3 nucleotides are TGTGCCAGCAGCTTGCCCGGGAGGCGGGGCACAGATACGCAGTATTTT. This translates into CASSLPGRRGTDTQYF. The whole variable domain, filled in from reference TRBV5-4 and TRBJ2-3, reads ETGVTQSPTHLIKTRGQQVTLRCSSQSGHNTVSWYQQALGQGPQFIFQYYREEENGRGNFPPRFSGLQFPNYSSELNVNALELDDSALYLCASSLPGRRGTDTQYFGPGTRLTVL.

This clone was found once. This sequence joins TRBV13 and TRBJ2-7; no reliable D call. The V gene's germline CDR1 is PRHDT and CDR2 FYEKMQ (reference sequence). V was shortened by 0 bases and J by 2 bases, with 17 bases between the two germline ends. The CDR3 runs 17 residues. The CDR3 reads CASSLGHRLTATYEQYF. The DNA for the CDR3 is TGTGCCAGCAGCTTAGGTCACCGGTTGACCGCCACCTACGAGCAGTACTTC.

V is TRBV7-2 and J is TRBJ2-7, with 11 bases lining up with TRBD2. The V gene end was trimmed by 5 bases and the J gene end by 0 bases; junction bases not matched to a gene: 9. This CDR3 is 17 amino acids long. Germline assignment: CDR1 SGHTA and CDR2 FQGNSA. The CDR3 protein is CASSLGASGRSSYEQYF. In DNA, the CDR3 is TGTGCCAGCAGCCTCGGGGCTAGCGGGAGGAGCTCCTACGAGCAGTACTTC.

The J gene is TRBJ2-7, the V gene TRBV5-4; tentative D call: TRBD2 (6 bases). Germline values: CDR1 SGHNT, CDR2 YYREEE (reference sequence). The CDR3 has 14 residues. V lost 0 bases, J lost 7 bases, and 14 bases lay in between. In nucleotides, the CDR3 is TGTGCCAGCAGCTTGGGTGAGCGGGCGCGGGAGCAGTACTTC. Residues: CASSLGERAREQYF.

The CDR3 sequence: CASSSTDRGRSGYTF. The CDR3 coding sequence is TGTGCCAGTAGTTCGACGGACAGGGGGCGGTCTGGCTACACCTTC. The rearrangement joins TRBV19 to TRBJ1-2; TRBD1 agrees at 11 bases. The CDR3 consists of 15 residues. V shed 5 bases and J 7 bases; nucleotides not matched to a gene: 9. In germline, CDR1 is LNHDA, CDR2 SQIVND (reference sequence). Looking up the rest from reference TRBV19 and TRBJ1-2 gives the full variable domain: DGGITQSPKYLFRKEGQNVTLSCEQNLNHDAMYWYRQDPGQGLRLIYYSQIVNDFQKGDIAEGYSVSREKKESFPLTVTSAQKNPTAFYLCASSSTDRGRSGYTFGSGTRLTVV.